This T cell receptor beta chain was found in a study of OX40 agonist ivuxolimab in advanced cancers. Turning to the study itself: Partial responses occurred in Three dose-escalation patients, one with hepatocellular carcinoma and two with cutaneous melanoma.

The method was immunoSEQ multiplex PCR; TCRdb's version includes in-frame clones alone and lacks a portion of them. The sample gives fewer than 70,000 clones, 87% of which show up once; more than 0.55% is in the top ten. Turning to this clone: Its matching antigen is unknown.

The junction had 9 bases not matched to a gene; V was cut back by 6 bases and J by 7 bases. Germline CDR1 and CDR2: SNHLY and FYNNEI. The CDR3 sequence is 14 residues long. General study points: The specificity for antigen of the expanded peripheral T cells was not determined.

This chain connects TRBV2 to TRBJ2-7; TRBD1 aligns across 10 bases. Here the sequenced sample was CD4+ or CD8+ T cells sorted from blood, taken in a trial of the OX40 agonist ivuxolimab. The clonotype originates from an adult with an advanced solid tumor such as melanoma, head and neck, liver or kidney cancer. The CDR3 loop reads CASSVGQGLQEQYF. The CDR3 DNA reads as TGTGCCAGCAGCGTGGGACAGGGGCTTCAGGAGCAGTACTTC.